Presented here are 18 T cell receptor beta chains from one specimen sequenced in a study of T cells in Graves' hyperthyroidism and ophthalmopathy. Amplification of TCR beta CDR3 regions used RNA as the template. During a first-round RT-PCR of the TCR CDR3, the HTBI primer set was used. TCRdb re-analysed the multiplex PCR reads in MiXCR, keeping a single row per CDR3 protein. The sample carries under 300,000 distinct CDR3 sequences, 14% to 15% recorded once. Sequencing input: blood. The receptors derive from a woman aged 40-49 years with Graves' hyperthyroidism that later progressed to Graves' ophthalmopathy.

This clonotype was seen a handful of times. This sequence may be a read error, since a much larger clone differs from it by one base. CDR3 DNA: TGCAGTGGTTCAGGTGACTACAAGCAGTACTTC. Translated: CSGSGDYKQYF. The V and J genes are TRBV20-1 and TRBJ2-7; a weak D match, TRBD2 (5 bases). Germline CDR1 and CDR2: DFQATT and SNEGSKA (reference sequence). The CDR3 totals 11 residues.

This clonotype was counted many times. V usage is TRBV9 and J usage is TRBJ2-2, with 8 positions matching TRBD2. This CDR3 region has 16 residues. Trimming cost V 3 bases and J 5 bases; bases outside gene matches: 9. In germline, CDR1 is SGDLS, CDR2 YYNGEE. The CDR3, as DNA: TGTGCCAGCAGCGCAAGAAGCGGGAGTAAGACCGGGGAGCTGTTTTTT. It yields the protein CASSARSGSKTGELFF.

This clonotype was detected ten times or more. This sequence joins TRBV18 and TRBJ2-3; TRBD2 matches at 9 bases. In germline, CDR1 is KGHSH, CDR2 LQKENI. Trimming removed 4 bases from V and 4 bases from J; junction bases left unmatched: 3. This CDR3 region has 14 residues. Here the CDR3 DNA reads TGTGCCAGCTCACGGACTAGCGCGGCAGATACGCAGTATTTT. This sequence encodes CASSRTSAADTQYF.

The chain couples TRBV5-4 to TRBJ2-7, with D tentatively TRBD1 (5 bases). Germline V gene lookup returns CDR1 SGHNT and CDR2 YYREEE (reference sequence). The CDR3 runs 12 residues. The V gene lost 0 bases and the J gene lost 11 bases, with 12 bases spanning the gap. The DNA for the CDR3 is TGTGCCAGCAGCTTGGGGCCGGACAAGGAGTACTTC. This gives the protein CASSLGPDKEYF.

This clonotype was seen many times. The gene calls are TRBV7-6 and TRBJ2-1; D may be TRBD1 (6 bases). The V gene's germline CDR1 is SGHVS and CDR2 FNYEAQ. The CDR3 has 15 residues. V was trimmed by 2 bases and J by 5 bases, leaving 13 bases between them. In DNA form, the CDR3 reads TGTGCCAGCAGCTTATGGGGGCTCGAGAACAATGAGCAGTTCTTC. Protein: CASSLWGLENNEQFF.

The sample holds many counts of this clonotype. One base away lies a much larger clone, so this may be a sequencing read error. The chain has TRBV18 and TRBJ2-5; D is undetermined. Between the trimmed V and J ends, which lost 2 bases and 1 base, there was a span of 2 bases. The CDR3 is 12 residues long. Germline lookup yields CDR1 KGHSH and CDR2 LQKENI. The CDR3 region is CASSPTQETQYF. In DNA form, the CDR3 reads TGTGCCAGCTCACCAACCCAAGAGACCCAGTACTTC.

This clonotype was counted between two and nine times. The CDR3: CASSISAGGNQPQHF. As DNA, the CDR3 is TGTGCCAGTAGTATATCAGCCGGAGGTAATCAGCCCCAGCATTTT. The chain carries TRBV19 and TRBJ1-5; no clear D. V lost 2 bases, J lost 4 bases, and 12 bases lay in between. This CDR3 comprises 15 residues. Germline V lookup: CDR1 LNHDA, CDR2 SQIVND (reference sequence).

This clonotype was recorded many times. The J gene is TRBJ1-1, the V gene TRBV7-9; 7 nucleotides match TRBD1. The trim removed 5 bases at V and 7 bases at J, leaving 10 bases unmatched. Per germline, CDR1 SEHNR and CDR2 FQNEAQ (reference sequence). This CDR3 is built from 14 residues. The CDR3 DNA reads TGTGCCAGCAGCCCTAGACGGGGACAGCTTGAAGCTTTCTTT. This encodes CASSPRRGQLEAFF.

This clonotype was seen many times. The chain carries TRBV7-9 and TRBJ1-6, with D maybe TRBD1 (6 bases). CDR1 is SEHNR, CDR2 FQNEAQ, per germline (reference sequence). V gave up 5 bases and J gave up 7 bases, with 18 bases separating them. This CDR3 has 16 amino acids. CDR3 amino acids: CASSDWGRGNNSPLHF. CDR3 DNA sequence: TGTGCCAGCAGCGACTGGGGCAGGGGAAACAATTCACCCCTCCACTTT.

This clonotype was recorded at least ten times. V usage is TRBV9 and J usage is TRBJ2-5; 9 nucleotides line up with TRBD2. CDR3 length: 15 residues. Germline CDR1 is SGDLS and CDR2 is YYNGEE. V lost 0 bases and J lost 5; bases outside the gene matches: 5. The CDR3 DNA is TGTGCCAGCAGCGTAGGCCTAGCGGGGTTGGAGACCCAGTACTTC. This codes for CASSVGLAGLETQYF.

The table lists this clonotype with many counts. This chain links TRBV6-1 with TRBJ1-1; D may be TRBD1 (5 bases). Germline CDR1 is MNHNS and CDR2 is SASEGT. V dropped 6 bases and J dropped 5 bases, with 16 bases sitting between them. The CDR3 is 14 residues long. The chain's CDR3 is CASRRDSSGTEAFF. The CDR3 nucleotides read TGTGCCAGCAGGAGGGACTCAAGCGGAACTGAAGCTTTCTTT.

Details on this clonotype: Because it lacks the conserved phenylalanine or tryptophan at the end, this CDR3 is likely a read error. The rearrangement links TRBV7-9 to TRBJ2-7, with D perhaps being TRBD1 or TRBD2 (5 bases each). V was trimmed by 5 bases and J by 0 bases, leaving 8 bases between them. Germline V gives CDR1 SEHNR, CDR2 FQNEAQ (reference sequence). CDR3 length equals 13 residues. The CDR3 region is CASSRGDSYEQYL. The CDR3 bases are TGTGCCAGCAGCCGAGGGGACTCCTACGAGCAGTACCTC.

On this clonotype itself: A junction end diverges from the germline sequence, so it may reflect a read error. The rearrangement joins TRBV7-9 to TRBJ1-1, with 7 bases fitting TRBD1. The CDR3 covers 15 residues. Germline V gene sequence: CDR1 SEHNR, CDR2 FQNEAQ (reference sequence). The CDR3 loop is CASSLATGVNTEAFF. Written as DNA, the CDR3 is TGCGCCAGCAGCTTGGCCACAGGGGTGAACACTGAAGCTTTCTTT.

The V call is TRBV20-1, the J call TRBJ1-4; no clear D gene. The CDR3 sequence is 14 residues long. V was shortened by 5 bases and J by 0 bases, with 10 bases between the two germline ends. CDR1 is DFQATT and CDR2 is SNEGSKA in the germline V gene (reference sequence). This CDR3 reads CSALTGSTNEKLFF. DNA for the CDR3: TGCAGTGCTCTCACGGGGTCAACTAATGAAAAACTGTTTTTT.

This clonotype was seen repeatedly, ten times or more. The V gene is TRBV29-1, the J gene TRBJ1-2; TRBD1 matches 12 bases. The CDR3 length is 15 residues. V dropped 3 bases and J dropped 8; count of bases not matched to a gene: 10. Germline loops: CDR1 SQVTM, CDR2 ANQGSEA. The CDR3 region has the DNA TGCAGCGTTGACTTACCTGGGACAGGGGGCGGGGGCTACACCTTC. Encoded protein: CSVDLPGTGGGGYTF.

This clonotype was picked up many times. CDR3 loop: CASSRTNAGVPNEQFF. The CDR3 coding sequence is TGTGCCAGTAGTCGGACAAACGCGGGGGTCCCCAATGAGCAGTTCTTC. The chain combines TRBV19 with TRBJ2-1, with TRBD2 matching over 7 bases. Unmatched junction bases numbered 13, after V lost 5 bases and J lost 6 bases. Germline V gives CDR1 LNHDA, CDR2 SQIVND (reference sequence). The CDR3 has 16 residues. Full variable domain (missing parts from reference TRBV19 and TRBJ2-1): DGGITQSPKYLFRKEGQNVTLSCEQNLNHDAMYWYRQDPGQGLRLIYYSQIVNDFQKGDIAEGYSVSREKKESFPLTVTSAQKNPTAFYLCASSRTNAGVPNEQFFGPGTRLTVL.

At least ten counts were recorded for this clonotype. CDR3 residues: CASRIQIRGTGELFF. In nucleotides, the CDR3 is TGTGCCAGCAGGATACAGATCCGAGGCACCGGGGAGCTGTTTTTT. The chain couples TRBV6-1 to TRBJ2-2; D is unclear. The V gene's germline CDR1 is MNHNS and CDR2 SASEGT. This CDR3 is 15 amino acids long. Trimming cost V 6 bases and J 4 bases, with 15 bases left between them.

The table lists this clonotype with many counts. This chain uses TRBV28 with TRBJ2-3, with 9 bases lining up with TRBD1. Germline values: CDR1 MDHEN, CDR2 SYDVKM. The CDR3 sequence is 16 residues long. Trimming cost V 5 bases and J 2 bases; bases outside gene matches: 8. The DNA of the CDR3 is TGTGCCAGCAGTATTGCCGGGACAGGGAACACAGATACGCAGTATTTT. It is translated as CASSIAGTGNTDTQYF. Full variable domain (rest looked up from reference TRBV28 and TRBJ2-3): DVKVTQSSRYLVKRTGEKVFLECVQDMDHENMFWYRQDPGLGLRLIYFSYDVKMKEKGDIPEGYSVSREKKERFSLILESASTNQTSMYLCASSIAGTGNTDTQYFGPGTRLTVL.